This passage covers 9 T cell receptor beta chains from one sample sequenced in a study of blood T cell repertoires in COVID-19. Repertoires were generated with immunoSEQ multiplex PCR, while TCRdb's copy carries only in-frame clones and drops some. In the table there are 90,000 to 100,000 clones, roughly 82% of which are singletons. Source material: peripheral blood. These receptors were taken from a man in his sixties with acute or convalescent COVID-19.

V is TRBV14 and J is TRBJ2-1; 11 bases agree with TRBD2. V trimming: 4 bases; J trimming: 9 bases; junction bases outside the gene matches: 5. The germline V gene has CDR1 SGHDN and CDR2 FVKESK. This CDR3 region has 14 residues. This chain's CDR3 is CASSLSGGAGEQFF. CDR3 in DNA: TGTGCCAGCAGCCTTAGCGGGGGGGCGGGTGAGCAGTTCTTC.

The table lists this clone with a count of one. The J gene is TRBJ2-6, the V gene TRBV14; D possibly corresponds to TRBD2 (6 bases). Germline lookup yields CDR1 SGHDN and CDR2 FVKESK. Deletions cut 9 bases from V and 0 bases from J, with 12 bases between. This CDR3 comprises 15 residues. DNA of the CDR3: TGTGCCAGTAAGGCGGGGAACTCTGGGGCCAACGTCCTGACTTTC. This codes for CASKAGNSGANVLTF.

The chain is built from TRBV9 and TRBJ1-3; TRBD1 aligns across 7 bases. Germline CDR1 SGDLS, CDR2 YYNGEE. The CDR3 is 16 amino acids. The V segment lost 3 bases and the J segment 4 bases; nucleotides outside the gene matches: 10. In nucleotides, the CDR3 is TGTGCCAGCAGCGCAATGGGACAGTTCCCGGGAAACACCATATATTTT. Translated, it gives CASSAMGQFPGNTIYF.

The rearrangement joins TRBV4-1 to TRBJ2-4; D remains ambiguous. This CDR3 comprises 16 residues. Germline CDR1 MGHRA, CDR2 YSYEKL. V dropped 1 base and J dropped 2 bases, with 12 bases sitting between them. This CDR3 reads CASSQGNTPSKNIQYF. The DNA of the CDR3 is TGCGCCAGCAGCCAAGGTAACACCCCCTCCAAAAACATTCAGTACTTC.

The chain has TRBV19 and TRBJ2-3, with 8 bases that match TRBD1. This CDR3 is 15 amino acids long. With V trimmed by 7 bases and J by 1 base, 7 bases remained unmatched. Germline CDR1 is LNHDA and CDR2 is SQIVND (reference sequence). CDR3 protein: CASTQPTGGTDTQYF. CDR3 coding DNA: TGTGCCAGTACCCAACCGACAGGGGGCACAGATACGCAGTATTTT. The complete variable domain, with remaining parts taken from reference TRBV19 and TRBJ2-3, reads DGGITQSPKYLFRKEGQNVTLSCEQNLNHDAMYWYRQDPGQGLRLIYYSQIVNDFQKGDIAEGYSVSREKKESFPLTVTSAQKNPTAFYLCASTQPTGGTDTQYFGPGTRLTVL.

This clone was recorded a few times. The V call is TRBV2, the J call TRBJ2-7; TRBD1 matches at 7 bases. Germline V gene lookup returns CDR1 SNHLY and CDR2 FYNNEI. This CDR3 comprises 13 residues. The V segment lost 6 bases and the J segment 3 bases; nucleotides outside the gene matches: 5. CDR3 in DNA: TGTGCCAGCAGAGAGGACAGGTACTACGAGCAGTACGTC. Its translation: CASREDRYYEQYV.

The chain is built from TRBV7-3 and TRBJ2-1, with 11 positions matching TRBD2. J was trimmed by 8 bases and V by 2 bases; bases with no gene match: 2. CDR3 length: 14 residues. The germline gives CDR1 SGHTA, CDR2 FQGTGA. The CDR3 DNA reads as TGTGCCAGCAGCTTAGGGACTAGCGGAGATGAGCAGTTCTTC. It translates to CASSLGTSGDEQFF.

CDR3 residues: CASSVGLSLMNTEAFF. The CDR3 DNA sequence: TGTGCCAGCAGCGTAGGACTCAGCCTCATGAACACTGAAGCTTTCTTT. V and J are TRBV9 and TRBJ1-1, with D uncertain. The ends were cut back, 0 bases at V and 0 bases at J, with 12 bases in the middle. CDR1 and CDR2 from the germline V gene are SGDLS and YYNGEE. This CDR3 spans 16 amino acids.

This clone appeared a single time. The gene calls are TRBV7-2 and TRBJ1-6; D possibly corresponds to TRBD1 (6 bases). Germline V gene data show CDR1 as SGHTA and CDR2 as FQGNSA. The CDR3 has 13 residues. The ends were cut back, 5 bases at V and 8 bases at J, with 10 bases in the middle. CDR3 residues: CASSVNRDSPLHF. CDR3 sequence (DNA): TGTGCCAGCAGCGTTAACAGGGATTCACCCCTCCACTTT. Full variable domain (remainder filled in from reference TRBV7-2 and TRBJ1-6): GAGVSQSPSNKVTEKGKDVELRCDPISGHTALYWYRQSLGQGLEFLIYFQGNSAPDKSGLPSDRFSAERTGGSVSTLTIQRTQQEDSAVYLCASSVNRDSPLHFGNGTRLTVT.